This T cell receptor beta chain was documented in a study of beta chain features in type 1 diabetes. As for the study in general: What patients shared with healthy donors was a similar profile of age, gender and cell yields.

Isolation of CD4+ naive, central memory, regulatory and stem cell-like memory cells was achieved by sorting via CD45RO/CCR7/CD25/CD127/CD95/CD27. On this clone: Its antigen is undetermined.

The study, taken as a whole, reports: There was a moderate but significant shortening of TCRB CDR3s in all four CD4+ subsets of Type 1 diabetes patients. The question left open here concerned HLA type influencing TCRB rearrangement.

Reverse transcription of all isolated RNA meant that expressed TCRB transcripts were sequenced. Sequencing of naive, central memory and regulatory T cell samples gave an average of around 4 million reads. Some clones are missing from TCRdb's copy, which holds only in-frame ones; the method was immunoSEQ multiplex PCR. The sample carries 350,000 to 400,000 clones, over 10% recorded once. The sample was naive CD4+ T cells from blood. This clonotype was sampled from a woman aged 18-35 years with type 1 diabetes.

CDR3 region: CASSGTGGATDTQYF. As DNA, the CDR3 is TGTGCCAGCAGCGGAACGGGGGGGGCCACAGATACGCAGTATTTT. The chain uses TRBV9 and TRBJ2-3; the match to TRBD2 covers 8 bases. CDR3 size: 15 residues. The germline CDR1 and CDR2 sequences are SGDLS and YYNGEE. Unmatched junction bases numbered 5, after V lost 3 bases and J lost 2 bases.